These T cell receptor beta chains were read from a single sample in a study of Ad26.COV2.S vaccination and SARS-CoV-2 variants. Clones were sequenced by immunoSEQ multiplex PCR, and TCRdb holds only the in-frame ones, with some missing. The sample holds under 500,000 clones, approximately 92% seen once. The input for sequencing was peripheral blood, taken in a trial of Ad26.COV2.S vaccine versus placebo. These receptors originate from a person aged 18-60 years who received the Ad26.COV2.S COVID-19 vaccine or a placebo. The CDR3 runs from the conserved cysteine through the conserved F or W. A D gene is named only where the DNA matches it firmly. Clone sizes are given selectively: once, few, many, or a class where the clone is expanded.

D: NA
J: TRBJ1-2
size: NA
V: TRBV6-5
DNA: TGTGCCAGCAGTTATGGGGGGCCCTACTATGGCTACACCTTC
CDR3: CASSYGGPYYGYTF

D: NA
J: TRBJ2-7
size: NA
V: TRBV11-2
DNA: TGTGCCAGCAGCTTAGGCAGTGCTGGGACACACTCCTACGAGCAGTACTTC
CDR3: CASSLGSAGTHSYEQYF

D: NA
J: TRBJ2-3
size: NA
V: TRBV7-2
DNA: TGTGCCAGCAGCTTGAATCAGGGTTCCGATACGCAGTATTTT
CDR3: CASSLNQGSDTQYF

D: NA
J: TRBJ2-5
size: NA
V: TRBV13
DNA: TGTGCCAGCAGCCACCAAGAGACCCAGTACTTC
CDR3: CASSHQETQYF

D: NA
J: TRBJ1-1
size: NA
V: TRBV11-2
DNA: TGTGCCATTAGTGAAGCTTTCTTT
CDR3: CAISEAFF

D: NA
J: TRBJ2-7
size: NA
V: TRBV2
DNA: TGTGCCAGCTCCGACAGGGACTATTACGAGCAGTACTTC
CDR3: CASSDRDYYEQYF

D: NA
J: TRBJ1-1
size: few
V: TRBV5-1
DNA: TGCGCCAGCAGCTCTACACTGACCCCCGGGGTGATCACTGAAGCTTTCTTT
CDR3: CASSSTLTPGVITEAFF

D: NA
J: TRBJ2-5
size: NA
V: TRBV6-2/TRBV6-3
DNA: TGTGCCAGCAGTTACCGGAGGGGAGAGACCCAGTACTTC
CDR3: CASSYRRGETQYF

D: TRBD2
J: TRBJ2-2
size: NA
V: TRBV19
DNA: TGTGCCAGTACCCAAAACGGGGGAGGGAGGGTACTGTTTTTT
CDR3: CASTQNGGGRVLFF

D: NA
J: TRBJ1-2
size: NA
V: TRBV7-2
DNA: TGTGCCAGCAGCTTAGGAGGCCCCGACGCTAACTATGGCTACACCTTC
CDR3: CASSLGGPDANYGYTF

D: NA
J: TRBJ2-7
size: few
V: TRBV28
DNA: TGTGCCAGCAGTTTTTCTCTCCACACCCTCTCCTACGAGCAGTACTTC
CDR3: CASSFSLHTLSYEQYF

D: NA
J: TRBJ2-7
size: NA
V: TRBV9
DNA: TGTGCCAGCAGCGTAGGATGGTATGAGGGGAGTGGCGAGCAGTACTTC
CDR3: CASSVGWYEGSGEQYF

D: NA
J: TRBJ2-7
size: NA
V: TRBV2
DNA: TGTGCCAGCAAGTGGAGACAGAATACCTACGAGCAGTACTTC
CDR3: CASKWRQNTYEQYF

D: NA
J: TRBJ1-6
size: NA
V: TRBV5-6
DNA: TGTGCCAGCAGCTTGAAGGGAATCTCACCCCTCCACTTT
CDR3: CASSLKGISPLHF

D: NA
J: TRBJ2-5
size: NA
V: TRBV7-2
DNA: TGTGCCAGCAGCTTATTATCCCCGTGGCTCGAGTACCAAGAGACCCAGTACTTC
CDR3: CASSLLSPWLEYQETQYF

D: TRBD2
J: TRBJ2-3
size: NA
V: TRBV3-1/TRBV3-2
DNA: TGTGCCAGCAGTCAGACTAGCGGGGGGGATACGCAGTATTTT
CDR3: CASSQTSGGDTQYF

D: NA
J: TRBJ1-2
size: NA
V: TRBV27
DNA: TGTGCCAGGATCTATGGCTACACCTTC
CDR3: CARIYGYTF

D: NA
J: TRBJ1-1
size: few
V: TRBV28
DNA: TGTGGTTTCACTGAAGCTTTCTTT
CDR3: CGFTEAFF

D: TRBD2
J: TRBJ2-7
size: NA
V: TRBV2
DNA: TGTGCCACCGTAAAAAATAGCGGGGGGGACATGACCTACGAGCAGTACTTC
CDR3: CATVKNSGGDMTYEQYF

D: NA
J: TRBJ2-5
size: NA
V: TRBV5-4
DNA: TGTGCCAGCAGCTTGATTTCGGGTGGGGAGACCCAGTACTTC
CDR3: CASSLISGGETQYF

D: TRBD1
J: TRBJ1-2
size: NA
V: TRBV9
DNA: TGTGCCAGCAGCCCAAGGACAGGGGGAACGAGTGGCTACACCTTC
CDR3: CASSPRTGGTSGYTF

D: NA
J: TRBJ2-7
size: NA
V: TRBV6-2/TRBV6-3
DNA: TGTGCCAGCAGTTACGAGGTCAGGCCATACTACGAGCAGTACTTC
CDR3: CASSYEVRPYYEQYF

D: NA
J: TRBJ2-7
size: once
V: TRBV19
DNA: TGTGCCAGTAGTCTTCCCCGGGGCCGGCTCTACGAGCAGTACTTC
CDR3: CASSLPRGRLYEQYF

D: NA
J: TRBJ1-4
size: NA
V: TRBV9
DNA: TGTGCCAGCAGCGTATCCCCTACTGGGGCTAATGAAAAACTGTTTTTT
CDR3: CASSVSPTGANEKLFF

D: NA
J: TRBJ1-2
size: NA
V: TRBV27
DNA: TGTGCCAGCAGTTTATCCCCTAGGGGTGGCTATGGCTACACCTTC
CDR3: CASSLSPRGGYGYTF

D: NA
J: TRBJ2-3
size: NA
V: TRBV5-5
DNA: TGTGCCAGCAGCTTGGGGGGGGGCACAGATACGCAGTATTTT
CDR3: CASSLGGGTDTQYF

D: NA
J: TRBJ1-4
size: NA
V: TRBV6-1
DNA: TGTGCCAGCAGTGAAGCGCGTCTCGACAAGGGCTGGGCAACTAATGAAAAACTGTTTTTT
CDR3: CASSEARLDKGWATNEKLFF

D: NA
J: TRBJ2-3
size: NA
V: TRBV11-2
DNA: TGTGCCAGCAGCTTTTATGAGGGAGTGACAGATACGCAGTATTTT
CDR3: CASSFYEGVTDTQYF

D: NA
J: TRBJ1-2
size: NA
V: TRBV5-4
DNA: TGTGCCAGCTCCGGAGGTGGGGGGAACTATGGCTACACCTTC
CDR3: CASSGGGGNYGYTF

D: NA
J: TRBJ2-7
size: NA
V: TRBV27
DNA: TGTGCCAGCCGTTACAGGGCGTCGGCCCTCTACGAGCAGTACTTC
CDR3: CASRYRASALYEQYF

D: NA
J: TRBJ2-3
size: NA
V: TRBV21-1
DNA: TGTGCCAGCAGCAAAATATGCCGGACAGGGTCTTACCGGGCTAGCGGGGGGTGGGGTACGCAGTATTTT
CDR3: CASSKICRTGSYRASGGWGTQYF

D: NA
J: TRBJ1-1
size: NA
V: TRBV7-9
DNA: TGTGCCAGCAGCTTAGGGGGGCCCACTGAAGCTTTCTTT
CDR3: CASSLGGPTEAFF

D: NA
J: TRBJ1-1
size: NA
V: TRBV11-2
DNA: TGTGCCAGCAGGTTAGGGACGGGACGGACGAACACTGAAGCTTTCTTT
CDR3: CASRLGTGRTNTEAFF

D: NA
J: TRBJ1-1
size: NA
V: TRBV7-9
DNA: TGTGCCAGCAGCCCACAAAGAGGGCCGAGTGAAGCTTTCTTT
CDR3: CASSPQRGPSEAFF

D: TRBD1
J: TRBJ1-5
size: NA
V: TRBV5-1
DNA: TGCGCCAGCAGCTTGGAGGGGGCTGTAAATCAGCCCCAGCATTTT
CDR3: CASSLEGAVNQPQHF

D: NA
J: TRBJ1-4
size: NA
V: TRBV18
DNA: TGTGCCAGCTCACATACTACGGGGCGCGAACTGTTTTTT
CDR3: CASSHTTGRELFF

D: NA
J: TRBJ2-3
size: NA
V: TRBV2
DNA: TGTGCCAGCAGTGAATTTGCGGGGCCCGCAAATACGCAGTATTTT
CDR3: CASSEFAGPANTQYF

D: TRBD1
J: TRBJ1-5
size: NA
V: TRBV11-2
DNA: TGTGCCAGCAGCTTGGACAGGGGTGGTTATCAGCCCCAGCATTTT
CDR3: CASSLDRGGYQPQHF

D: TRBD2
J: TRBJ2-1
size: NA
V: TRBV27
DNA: TGTGCCAGCAGTCCCGGGACTAGCCACTTAGGGCAGTTCTTC
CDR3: CASSPGTSHLGQFF

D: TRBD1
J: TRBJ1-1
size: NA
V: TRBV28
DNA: TGTGCCAGCGGAGTAGGGGGCGGTGAAGCTTTCTTT
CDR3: CASGVGGGEAFF

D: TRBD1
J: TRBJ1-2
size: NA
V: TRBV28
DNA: TGTGCCAGCAGTTTACCCCAGGGACAGGGGAACTATGGCTACACCTTC
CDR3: CASSLPQGQGNYGYTF

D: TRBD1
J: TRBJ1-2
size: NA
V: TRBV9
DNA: TGTGCCAGCAGCTGGGGACAGGGACGAGGCTACACCTTC
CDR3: CASSWGQGRGYTF